The 2 T cell receptor beta chains given below trace back to one sample, sequenced in a study of a mutant IDH1 vaccine in newly diagnosed glioma. Measured with immunoSEQ multiplex PCR; TCRdb has only the in-frame clones, and not every one. Here the sample spans 40,000 or so clones, about four fifths being singletons. Their antigens remain unidentified. This sample's time point: week 11, during vaccination. In every dose of vaccine, 300 ug of mutant IDH1 20-mer peptide was given alongside topical imiquimod. This material consisted of PBMCs, taken from a glioma patient whose treatment included an IDH1 peptide vaccine. Receptor source: a man aged 35-49 years with glioma.

The V call is TRBV7-9, the J call TRBJ2-2; unclear D gene. This CDR3 is 15 amino acids long. Germline loops: CDR1 SEHNR, CDR2 FQNEAQ (reference sequence). The V end lost 0 bases, the J end lost 1 base, and 6 bases lay between the germline ends. CDR3 nucleotides: TGTGCCAGCAGCTTAGCTGGGGAGAACACCGGGGAGCTGTTTTTT. Translated: CASSLAGENTGELFF.

V usage is TRBV7-2 and J usage is TRBJ1-3; unclear D gene. Germline V CDR1 and CDR2: SGHTA, FQGNSA. CDR3 length: 13 residues. Deletions cut 5 bases from V and 0 bases from J, with 5 bases between. This CDR3 reads CASSLYSGNTIYF. In DNA form, the CDR3 reads TGTGCCAGCAGCCTCTACTCTGGAAACACCATATATTTT.